This TCR beta chain originates from a study of T cells after somatic rescue of genetic block. The assay was immunoSEQ multiplex PCR, and TCRdb's table has in-frame clones only and misses some. The sample has under 150,000 clones; 80% to 95% are singletons. Germline CDR1 is MGHRA and CDR2 is YSYEKL. V was clipped by 2 bases and J by 6 bases; unmatched bases: 6. The CDR3 totals 15 residues. The sequenced material came from peripheral blood mononuclear cells (PBMCs). The TCR comes from a woman aged 18 to 35. This sequence joins TRBV4-1 and TRBJ2-3; 9 bases line up with TRBD2. This CDR3 reads CASSQMGLAADTQYF. The CDR3, as DNA: TGCGCCAGCAGCCAAATGGGACTAGCAGCTGATACGCAGTATTTT.